The rows below give T cell receptor beta chains drawn from one sample of a study of shared clonotypes between healthy human individuals. The method was immunoSEQ multiplex PCR; TCRdb's version includes in-frame clones alone and lacks a portion of them. Of some 2,400,000 clones in the sample, approximately 94% were seen once. Sequenced sample: naive CD4+ T cells sorted from blood. The receptor set was obtained from a man aged 18 to 29 in good health. CDR3s leave out the opening cysteine and the closing phenylalanine or tryptophan. Fields, in order: V gene, J gene, clone size, CDR3 protein. Part of the rows lack a size; the others show once, few, many or a class for expanded clones.

V gene: TRBV7-9
J gene: TRBJ1-2
clone size: .
CDR3 protein: ASSPSYKTYGYT

V gene: TRBV27
J gene: TRBJ1-1
clone size: once
CDR3 protein: ASKVAGNTEAF

V gene: TRBV30
J gene: TRBJ2-5
clone size: .
CDR3 protein: AWSSTSRETQY

V gene: TRBV10-3
J gene: TRBJ2-5
clone size: .
CDR3 protein: AAHTSGQETQY

V gene: TRBV19
J gene: TRBJ1-2
clone size: .
CDR3 protein: ASSKERGSNYGYT

V gene: TRBV6-1
J gene: TRBJ1-1
clone size: .
CDR3 protein: ASNPQINTEAF

V gene: TRBV7-2
J gene: TRBJ2-6
clone size: .
CDR3 protein: ASSLDRANVLT

V gene: TRBV7-9
J gene: TRBJ2-3
clone size: .
CDR3 protein: ASSLALEGKDTQY

V gene: TRBV10-2
J gene: TRBJ2-5
clone size: .
CDR3 protein: ASSDRGRETQY

V gene: TRBV4-1
J gene: TRBJ1-5
clone size: once
CDR3 protein: ASSQVGTGQETQH

V gene: TRBV7-2
J gene: TRBJ1-1
clone size: .
CDR3 protein: ASSLGSRNTEAF

V gene: TRBV7-2
J gene: TRBJ2-6
clone size: .
CDR3 protein: ASSLGTGGGANVLT

V gene: TRBV28
J gene: TRBJ2-7
clone size: .
CDR3 protein: ASSPSGTGSFYEQY

V gene: TRBV5-1
J gene: TRBJ1-2
clone size: .
CDR3 protein: ASRASNYGYT

V gene: TRBV6-1
J gene: TRBJ2-7
clone size: .
CDR3 protein: ASSFDRGSSEQY

V gene: TRBV7-9
J gene: TRBJ2-1
clone size: .
CDR3 protein: ASSFPPPYNEQF

V gene: TRBV30
J gene: .
clone size: .
CDR3 protein: AWSVQGLSYEQY

V gene: TRBV28
J gene: TRBJ2-5
clone size: .
CDR3 protein: ASSDRMGIRGTQY

V gene: TRBV30
J gene: TRBJ1-2
clone size: .
CDR3 protein: AWTFTIGQGDYGYT

V gene: TRBV6-1
J gene: TRBJ2-2
clone size: .
CDR3 protein: ASSVVAGDHTGELF

V gene: TRBV15
J gene: TRBJ2-5
clone size: once
CDR3 protein: ATSTRDRGLRETQY

V gene: TRBV11-2
J gene: TRBJ1-5
clone size: .
CDR3 protein: ASSLDRGGQPQH

V gene: TRBV18
J gene: TRBJ2-6
clone size: .
CDR3 protein: ASSPPRAAGANVLT

V gene: TRBV7-9
J gene: TRBJ2-7
clone size: .
CDR3 protein: ASTPSGAPHEQY

V gene: TRBV2
J gene: TRBJ1-1
clone size: .
CDR3 protein: ASSPIYGQNTEAF

V gene: TRBV29-1
J gene: TRBJ1-2
clone size: once
CDR3 protein: SVEDRRWDYT

V gene: TRBV18
J gene: TRBJ2-7
clone size: .
CDR3 protein: ASTPGNIEQY

V gene: TRBV30
J gene: TRBJ1-1
clone size: .
CDR3 protein: AWSSQDGTEAF

V gene: TRBV5-6
J gene: TRBJ2-1
clone size: .
CDR3 protein: ASSLGWGQGQTYNEQF

V gene: TRBV6-1
J gene: TRBJ2-7
clone size: .
CDR3 protein: ASSPDRGTTYEQY

V gene: TRBV6-7
J gene: TRBJ1-5
clone size: .
CDR3 protein: ASTVTGHYSNQPQH

V gene: TRBV13
J gene: TRBJ2-7
clone size: .
CDR3 protein: ASSKGDRSSYEQY

V gene: TRBV5-6
J gene: TRBJ1-2
clone size: .
CDR3 protein: ASRRTDAYGYT

V gene: TRBV19
J gene: TRBJ1-2
clone size: .
CDR3 protein: ASGDRDYGYT

V gene: TRBV5-6
J gene: TRBJ1-4
clone size: .
CDR3 protein: ASSSIRDSSTNEKLF

V gene: TRBV30
J gene: TRBJ2-2
clone size: once
CDR3 protein: AWSLGTSGRIGELF

V gene: TRBV5-6
J gene: TRBJ1-6
clone size: .
CDR3 protein: ASSLDGGSTNSPLH

V gene: TRBV28
J gene: TRBJ2-7
clone size: once
CDR3 protein: ASSLSRTGVYEQY

V gene: TRBV6-5
J gene: TRBJ2-7
clone size: .
CDR3 protein: ASTLILAGGREQY

V gene: TRBV2
J gene: TRBJ1-2
clone size: .
CDR3 protein: ASSDVRRGANGYT

V gene: TRBV7-2
J gene: TRBJ2-1
clone size: .
CDR3 protein: ASSGRLANEQF

V gene: TRBV5-4
J gene: TRBJ2-7
clone size: once
CDR3 protein: ASSLGGGLRLEQY

V gene: TRBV14
J gene: TRBJ2-5
clone size: .
CDR3 protein: ASSQDRGTLQETQY

V gene: TRBV29-1
J gene: TRBJ2-3
clone size: once
CDR3 protein: STRGGTDTQY